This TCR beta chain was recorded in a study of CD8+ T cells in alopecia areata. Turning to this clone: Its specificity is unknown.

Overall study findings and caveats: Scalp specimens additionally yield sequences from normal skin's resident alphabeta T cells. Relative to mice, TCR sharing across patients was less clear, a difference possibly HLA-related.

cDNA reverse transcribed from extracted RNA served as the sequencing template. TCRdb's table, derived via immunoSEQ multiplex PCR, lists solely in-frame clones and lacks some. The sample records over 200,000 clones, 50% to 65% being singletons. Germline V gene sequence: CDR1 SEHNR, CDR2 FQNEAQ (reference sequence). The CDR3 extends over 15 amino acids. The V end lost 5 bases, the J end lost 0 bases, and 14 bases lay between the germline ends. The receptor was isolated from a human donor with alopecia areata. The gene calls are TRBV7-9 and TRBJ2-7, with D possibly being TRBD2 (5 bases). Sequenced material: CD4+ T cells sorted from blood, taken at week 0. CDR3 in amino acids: CASSPSGVSSYEQYF. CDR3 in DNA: TGTGCCAGCAGCCCCTCCGGGGTGTCCTCCTACGAGCAGTACTTC.